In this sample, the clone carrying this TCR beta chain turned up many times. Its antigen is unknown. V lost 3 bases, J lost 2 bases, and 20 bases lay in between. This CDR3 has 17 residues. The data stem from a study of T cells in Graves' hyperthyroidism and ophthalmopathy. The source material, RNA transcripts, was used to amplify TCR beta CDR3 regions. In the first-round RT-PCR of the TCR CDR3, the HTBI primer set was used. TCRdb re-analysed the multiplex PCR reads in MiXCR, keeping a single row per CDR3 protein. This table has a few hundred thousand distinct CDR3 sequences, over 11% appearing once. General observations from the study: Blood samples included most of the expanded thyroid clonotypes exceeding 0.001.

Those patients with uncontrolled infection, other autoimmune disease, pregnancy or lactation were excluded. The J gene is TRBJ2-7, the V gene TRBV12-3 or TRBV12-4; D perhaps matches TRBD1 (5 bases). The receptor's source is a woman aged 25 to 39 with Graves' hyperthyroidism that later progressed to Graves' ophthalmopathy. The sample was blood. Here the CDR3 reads CASSLEWFRAQTYEQYF. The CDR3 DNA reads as TGTGCCAGCAGTTTGGAGTGGTTCAGGGCCCAAACCTACGAGCAGTACTTC.